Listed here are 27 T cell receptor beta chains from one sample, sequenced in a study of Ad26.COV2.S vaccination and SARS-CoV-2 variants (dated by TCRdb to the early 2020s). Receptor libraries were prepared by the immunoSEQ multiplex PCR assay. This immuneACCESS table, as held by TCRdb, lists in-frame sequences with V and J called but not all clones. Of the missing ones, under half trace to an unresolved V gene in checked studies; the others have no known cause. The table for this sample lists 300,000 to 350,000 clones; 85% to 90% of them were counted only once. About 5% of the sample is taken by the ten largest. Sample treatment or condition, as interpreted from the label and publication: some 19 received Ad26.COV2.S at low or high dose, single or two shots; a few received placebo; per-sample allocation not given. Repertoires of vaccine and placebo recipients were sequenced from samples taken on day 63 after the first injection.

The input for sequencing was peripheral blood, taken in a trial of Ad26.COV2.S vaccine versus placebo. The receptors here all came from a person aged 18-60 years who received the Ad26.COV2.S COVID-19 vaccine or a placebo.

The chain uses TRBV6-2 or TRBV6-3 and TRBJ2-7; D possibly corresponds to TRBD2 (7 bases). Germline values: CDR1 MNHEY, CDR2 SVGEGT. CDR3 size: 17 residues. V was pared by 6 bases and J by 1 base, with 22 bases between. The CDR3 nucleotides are TGTGCCAGCAGCGCCCCTGGGGGCGGGGGACCTTCCTACGAGCAGTACTTC. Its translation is CASSAPGGGGPSYEQYF.

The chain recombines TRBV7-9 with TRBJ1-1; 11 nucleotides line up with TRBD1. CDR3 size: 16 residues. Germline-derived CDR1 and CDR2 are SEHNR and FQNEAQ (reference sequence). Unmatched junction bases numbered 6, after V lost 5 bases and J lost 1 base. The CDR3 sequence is CASSPRTGGTNTEAFF. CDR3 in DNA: TGTGCCAGCAGCCCTCGGACAGGGGGCACGAACACTGAAGCTTTCTTT.

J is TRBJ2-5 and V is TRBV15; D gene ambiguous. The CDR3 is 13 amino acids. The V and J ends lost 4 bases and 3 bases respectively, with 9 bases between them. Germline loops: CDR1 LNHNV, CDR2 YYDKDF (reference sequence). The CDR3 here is CATSTVIKETQYF. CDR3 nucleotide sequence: TGTGCCACCAGCACGGTAATCAAAGAGACCCAGTACTTC.

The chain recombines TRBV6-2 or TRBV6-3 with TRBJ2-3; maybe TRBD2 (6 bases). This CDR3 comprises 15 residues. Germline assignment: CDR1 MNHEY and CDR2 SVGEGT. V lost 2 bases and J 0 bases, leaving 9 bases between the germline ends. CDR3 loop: CASSYGGGSTDTQYF. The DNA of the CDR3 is TGTGCCAGCAGTTACGGCGGAGGGAGCACAGATACGCAGTATTTT.

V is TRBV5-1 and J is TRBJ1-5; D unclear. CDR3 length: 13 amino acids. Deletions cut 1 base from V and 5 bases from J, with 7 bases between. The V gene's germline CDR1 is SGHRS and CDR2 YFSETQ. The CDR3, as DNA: TGCGCCAGCAGCTTGAGGCCGGATCAGCCCCAGCATTTT. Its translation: CASSLRPDQPQHF.

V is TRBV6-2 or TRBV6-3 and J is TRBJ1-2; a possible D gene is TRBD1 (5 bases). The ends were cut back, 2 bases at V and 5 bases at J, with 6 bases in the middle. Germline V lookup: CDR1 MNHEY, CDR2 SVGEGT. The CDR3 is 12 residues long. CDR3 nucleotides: TGTGCCAGCAGTTACAGGGGTTATGGCTACACCTTC. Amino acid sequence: CASSYRGYGYTF.

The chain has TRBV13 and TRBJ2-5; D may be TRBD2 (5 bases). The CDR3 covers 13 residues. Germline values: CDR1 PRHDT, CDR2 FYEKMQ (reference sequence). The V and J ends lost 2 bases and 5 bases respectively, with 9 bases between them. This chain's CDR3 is CASSLSGGETQYF. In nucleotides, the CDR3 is TGTGCCAGCAGCTTAAGTGGCGGGGAGACCCAGTACTTC.

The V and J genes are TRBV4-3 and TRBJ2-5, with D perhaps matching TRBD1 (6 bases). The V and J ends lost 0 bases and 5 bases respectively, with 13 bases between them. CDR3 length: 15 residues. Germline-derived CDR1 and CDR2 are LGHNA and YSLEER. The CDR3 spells CASSQEGQGRETQYF. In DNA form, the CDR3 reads TGCGCCAGCAGCCAAGAAGGGCAGGGGCGGGAGACCCAGTACTTC.

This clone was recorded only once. The DNA of the CDR3 is TGCGCCAGCAGCCACACTCAACAGGGGGCGGTTGAAAAACTGTTTTTT. It yields the protein CASSHTQQGAVEKLFF. V usage is TRBV4-3 and J usage is TRBJ1-4; 9 positions agree with TRBD1. The CDR3 has 16 residues. The junction had 9 bases not matched to a gene; V was cut back by 3 bases and J by 7 bases. Germline V gene sequence: CDR1 LGHNA, CDR2 YSLEER.

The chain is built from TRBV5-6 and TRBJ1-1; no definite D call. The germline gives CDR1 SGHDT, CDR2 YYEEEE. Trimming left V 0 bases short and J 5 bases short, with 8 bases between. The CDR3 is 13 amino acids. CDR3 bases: TGTGCCAGCAGCTTGGGTGGGGAAACTGAAGCTTTCTTT. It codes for CASSLGGETEAFF.

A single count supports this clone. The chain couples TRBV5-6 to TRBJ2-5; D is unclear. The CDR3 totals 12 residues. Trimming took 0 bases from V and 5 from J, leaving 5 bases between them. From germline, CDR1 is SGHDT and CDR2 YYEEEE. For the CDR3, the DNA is TGTGCCAGCAGCTTGGCCGGCGAGACCCAGTACTTC. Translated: CASSLAGETQYF.

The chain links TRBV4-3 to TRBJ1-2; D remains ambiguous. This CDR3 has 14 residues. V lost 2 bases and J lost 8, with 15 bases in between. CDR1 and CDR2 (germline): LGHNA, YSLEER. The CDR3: CASSQRTALGGYTF. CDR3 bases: TGCGCCAGCAGCCAAAGGACGGCTCTAGGAGGCTACACCTTC.

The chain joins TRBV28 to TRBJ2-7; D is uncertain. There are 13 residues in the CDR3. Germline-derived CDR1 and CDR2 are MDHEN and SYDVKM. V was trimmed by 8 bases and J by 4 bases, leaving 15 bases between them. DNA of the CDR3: TGTGCCAGCCAACCGGTAGGGTCTTACGAGCAGTACTTC. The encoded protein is CASQPVGSYEQYF.

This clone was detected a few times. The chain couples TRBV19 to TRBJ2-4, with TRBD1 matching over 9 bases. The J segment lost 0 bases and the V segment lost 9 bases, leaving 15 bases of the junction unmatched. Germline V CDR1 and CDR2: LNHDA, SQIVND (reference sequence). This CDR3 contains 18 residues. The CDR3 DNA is TGTGCCAGCAACCCACAGGGGGCGGTGGGCCTAGCCAAAAACATTCAGTACTTC. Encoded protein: CASNPQGAVGLAKNIQYF.

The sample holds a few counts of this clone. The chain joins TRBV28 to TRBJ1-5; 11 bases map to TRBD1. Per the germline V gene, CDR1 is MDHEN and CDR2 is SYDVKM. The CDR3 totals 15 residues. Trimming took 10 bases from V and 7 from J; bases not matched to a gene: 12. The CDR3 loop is CATAPGGQGEQPQHF. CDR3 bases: TGTGCCACCGCACCCGGGGGACAGGGGGAACAGCCCCAGCATTTT.

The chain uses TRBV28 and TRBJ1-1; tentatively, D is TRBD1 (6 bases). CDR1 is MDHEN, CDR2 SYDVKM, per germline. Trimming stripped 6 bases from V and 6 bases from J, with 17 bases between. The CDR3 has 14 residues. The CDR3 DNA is TGTGCCAGCAGCCCTCCGAGGGGGGCGGCTGAAGCTTTCTTT. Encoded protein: CASSPPRGAAEAFF. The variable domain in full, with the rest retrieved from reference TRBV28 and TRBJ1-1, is DVKVTQSSRYLVKRTGEKVFLECVQDMDHENMFWYRQDPGLGLRLIYFSYDVKMKEKGDIPEGYSVSREKKERFSLILESASTNQTSMYLCASSPPRGAAEAFFGQGTRLTVV.

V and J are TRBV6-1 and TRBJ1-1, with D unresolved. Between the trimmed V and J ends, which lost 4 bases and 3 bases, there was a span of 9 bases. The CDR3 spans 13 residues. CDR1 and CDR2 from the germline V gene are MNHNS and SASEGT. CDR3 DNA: TGTGCCAGCAGTGTGAACGAGTACACTGAAGCTTTCTTT. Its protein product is CASSVNEYTEAFF.

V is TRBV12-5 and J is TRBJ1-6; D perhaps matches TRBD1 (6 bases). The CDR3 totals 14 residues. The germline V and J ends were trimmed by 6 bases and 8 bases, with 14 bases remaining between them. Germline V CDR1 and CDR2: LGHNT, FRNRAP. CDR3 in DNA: TGTGCTAGTGGAGTCAGGGGACGCGATTCACCCCTCCACTTT. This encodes CASGVRGRDSPLHF. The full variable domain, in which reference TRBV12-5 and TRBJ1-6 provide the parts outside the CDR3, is DARVTQTPRHKVTEMGQEVTMRCQPILGHNTVFWYRQTMMQGLELLAYFRNRAPLDDSGMPKDRFSAEMPDATLATLKIQPSEPRDSAVYFCASGVRGRDSPLHFGNGTRLTVT.

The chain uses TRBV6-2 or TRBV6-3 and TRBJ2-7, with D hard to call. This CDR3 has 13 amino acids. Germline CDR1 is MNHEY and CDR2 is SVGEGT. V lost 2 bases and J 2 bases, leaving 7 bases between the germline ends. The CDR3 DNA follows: TGTGCCAGCAGTTACCTGTCTACCTACGAGCAGTACTTC. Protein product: CASSYLSTYEQYF.

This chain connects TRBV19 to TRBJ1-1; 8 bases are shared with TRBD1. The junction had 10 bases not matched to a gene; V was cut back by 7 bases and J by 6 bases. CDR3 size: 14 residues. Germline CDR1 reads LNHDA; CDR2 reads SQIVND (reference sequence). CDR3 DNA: TGTGCCAGTAACCCCGGGACAGGCAACGCTGAAGCTTTCTTT. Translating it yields CASNPGTGNAEAFF.

CDR3 sequence: CASSPMGPPREQYV. CDR3 bases: TGTGCCAGCAGTCCCATGGGACCGCCGAGGGAGCAGTACGTC. The V gene is TRBV27, the J gene TRBJ2-7; D possibly matches TRBD1 or TRBD2 (5 bases each). CDR3 length equals 14 residues. The V and J ends lost 5 bases and 7 bases respectively, with 18 bases between them. Germline assignment: CDR1 MNHEY and CDR2 SMNVEV (reference sequence).

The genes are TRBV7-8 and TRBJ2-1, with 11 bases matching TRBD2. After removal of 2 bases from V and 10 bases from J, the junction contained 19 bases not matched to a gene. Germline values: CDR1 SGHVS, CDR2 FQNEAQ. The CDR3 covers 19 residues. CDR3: CASSLRSLAGGPLFGEQFF. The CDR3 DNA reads TGTGCCAGCAGCTTAAGGTCTTTAGCGGGGGGGCCATTGTTCGGCGAGCAGTTCTTC.

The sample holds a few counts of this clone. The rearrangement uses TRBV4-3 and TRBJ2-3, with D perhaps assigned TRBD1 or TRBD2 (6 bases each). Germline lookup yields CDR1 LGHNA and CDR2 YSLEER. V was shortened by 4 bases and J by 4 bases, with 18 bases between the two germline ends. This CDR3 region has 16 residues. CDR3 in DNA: TGCGCCAGCAGCCGAGAACTACAGGGAGGCGCAGATACGCAGTATTTT. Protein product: CASSRELQGGADTQYF.

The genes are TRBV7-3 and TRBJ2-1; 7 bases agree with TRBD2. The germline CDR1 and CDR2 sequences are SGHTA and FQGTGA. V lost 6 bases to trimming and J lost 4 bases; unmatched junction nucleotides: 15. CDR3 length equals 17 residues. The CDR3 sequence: CASSQEGSGDVYNEQFF. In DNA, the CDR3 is TGTGCCAGCAGTCAGGAAGGGAGCGGGGACGTTTACAATGAGCAGTTCTTC.

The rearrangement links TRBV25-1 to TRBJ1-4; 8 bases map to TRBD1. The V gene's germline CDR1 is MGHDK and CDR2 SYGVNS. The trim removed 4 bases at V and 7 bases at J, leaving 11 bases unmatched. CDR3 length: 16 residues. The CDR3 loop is CASSARGTGRSEKLFF. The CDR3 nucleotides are TGTGCCAGCAGTGCCAGAGGGACAGGCAGGTCTGAAAAACTGTTTTTT.

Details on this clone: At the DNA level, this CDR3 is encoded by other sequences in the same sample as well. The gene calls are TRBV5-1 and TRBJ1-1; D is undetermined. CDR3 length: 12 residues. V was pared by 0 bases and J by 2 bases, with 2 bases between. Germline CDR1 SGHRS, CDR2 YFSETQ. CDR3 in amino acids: CASSLANTEAFF. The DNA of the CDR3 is TGCGCCAGCAGCTTGGCTAACACTGAAGCTTTCTTT.

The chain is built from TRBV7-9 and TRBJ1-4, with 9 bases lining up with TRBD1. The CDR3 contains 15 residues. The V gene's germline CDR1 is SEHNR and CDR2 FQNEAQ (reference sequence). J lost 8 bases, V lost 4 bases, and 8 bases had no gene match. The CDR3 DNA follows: TGTGCCAGCAGCTCTACCGGGACAGGGAAGGAAAAACTGTTTTTT. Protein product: CASSSTGTGKEKLFF.